The source of this T cell receptor (beta chain) is a study of T cell responses to AZD1222 COVID-19 vaccine. General study results and limits: Two AZD1222 administrations were followed by greater Spike-specific TCR breadth and depth. Repertoire sampling occurred only after the peak T cell response. Mapped onto spike, vaccine-associated CD4 TCRs spanned it and were dominant at 160-218 and 743-854.

Germline CDR1 and CDR2: ENHRY and SYGVKD. V gave up 3 bases and J gave up 2 bases, with 12 bases separating them. This CDR3 comprises 15 residues. This clone was seen once. Its antigen is unknown. Profiling relied on immunoSEQ multiplex PCR, and the TCRdb table lists in-frame clones only, not all of them. This sample has fewer than 150,000 clones, with 80% to 95% found just once. This clonotype was obtained from an adult who received the AZD1222 COVID-19 vaccine. J is TRBJ2-3 and V is TRBV10-3, with D possibly being TRBD1 or TRBD2 (7 bases each). Source: peripheral blood, taken 28 days after the second AZD1222 dose. CDR3 residues: CAISDRGGFTDTQYF. CDR3 sequence (DNA): TGTGCCATCAGTGACAGGGGGGGCTTCACAGATACGCAGTATTTT.